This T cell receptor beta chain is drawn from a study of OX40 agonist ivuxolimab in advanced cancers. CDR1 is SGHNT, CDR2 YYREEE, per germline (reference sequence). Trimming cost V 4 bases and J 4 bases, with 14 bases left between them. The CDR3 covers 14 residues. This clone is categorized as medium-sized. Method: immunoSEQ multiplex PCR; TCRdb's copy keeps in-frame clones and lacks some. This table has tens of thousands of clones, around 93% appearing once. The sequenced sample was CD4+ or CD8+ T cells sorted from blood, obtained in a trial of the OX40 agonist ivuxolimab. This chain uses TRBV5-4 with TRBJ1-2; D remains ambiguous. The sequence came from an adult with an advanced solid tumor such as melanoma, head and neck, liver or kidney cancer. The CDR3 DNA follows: TGTGCCAGCAGCCGGTGGGGTGAGGGCTATGGCTACACCTTC. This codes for CASSRWGEGYGYTF.